This T cell receptor beta chain was documented in a study of T cell responses to AZD1222 COVID-19 vaccine (dated by TCRdb to the early 2020s). In the study overall: TCR sequencing covered 233 trial participants: about 210 given two doses of AZD1222 and some 25 given two doses of MenACWY control vaccine. Trial participants were enrolled by age into subgroups of 18-55, 56-69 and 70-plus years, and 148, 28 and 57 TCR-sequenced participants, respectively, were included in these subgroups.

The CDR3 regions of human TCRbeta chains were analyzed by immunosequencing. Under the source paper's analysis protocol: TCRs in the repertoires were compared against a reference library of SARS-CoV-2-specific TCRs that had been generated with the MIRA antigen-specificity platform. Breadth was defined as the fraction of unique TCRs that were SARS-CoV-2-associated, and depth was defined as the fraction of total T cells that were SARS-CoV-2-associated. Using the MIRA data, each spike-specific TCR was assigned both to the spike region to which the TCR was reactive and to a CD4 or CD8 class. Log10-transformed breadth and depth values were compared by one-way ANOVA with Sidak's multiple comparisons tests. The table comes from immuneACCESS by way of TCRdb, which keeps in-frame sequences with V and J called. Part of the clones is missing from these tables; in studies checked, under half for an unresolved V gene and the rest for unknown reasons. For V, J and clone size, that table is used; D and trimming come from the DNA. A total of about 270,000 clones appear in this sample, 90% to 95% of them only once. The ten largest clones take up roughly 0.6% of the sample.

This specimen's time point label, per the study, means: about 28 days (+/-7) after the second vaccine dose. Because spike-specific TCR depth and breadth did not differ between the two schedules, AZD1222 recipients who got a second dose at roughly 4 weeks were pooled with those who got a second dose at roughly 12 weeks. The vaccinee samples were drawn from two UK trials, COV001 and COV002, one of which was a single-blind randomized controlled phase 2/3 trial testing AZD1222 (ChAdOx1 nCoV-19) in healthy adults. For TCRbeta chain sequencing, PBMC samples were collected from trial participants at day 0 and at day 28 after the second dose. The full study reports these points: Epitopes outside the regions mutated in the B.1.351 and B.1.1.7 variants were reportedly recognized by nearly half of the unique spike-specific TCRs. Participants were mostly white British, with more females than males. The authors suggested clonal diversity may have been underestimated. Only six AZD1222 recipients were SARS-CoV-2 seropositive at baseline, limiting conclusions about previously exposed vaccinees. No day 14 peak-response samples were available, so repertoires were characterized only after the peak T cell response. In the small 56-69-year group, the increase in depth fell short of significance, most likely because of low power. The whole spike protein was spanned by vaccine-associated CD4 TCRs, and dominant responses were seen in regions 160-218 and 743-854. Spike-specific TCR breadth and depth rose significantly after two AZD1222 doses compared with day 0 and with MenACWY recipients.

This clone was counted once. Its antigen target is currently unknown. No much larger clonotype is one base removed from it; base qualities were not supplied. Trimming at the junction amounts to 2 bases on V and 0 bases on J, and the germline ends lie 11 bases apart. Reading from cysteine to phenylalanine, the CDR3 counts 15 amino acids. Of all the DNA, just the CDR3 is kept, 45 bases in frame from base 1. The germline V gene gives CDR1 as SGHTA and CDR2 as FQGNSA. The material sequenced was peripheral blood, taken 28 days after the second AZD1222 dose. The rearrangement joined TRBV7-2 to TRBJ2-7; perhaps TRBD2 is the D gene, with 5 bases matching. This TCR was recovered from an adult who received the AZD1222 COVID-19 vaccine. At the DNA level, the sequence is TGTGCCAGCAGCTTAAATCCGGGGTCCTCCTACGAGCAGTACTTC. Its protein product is CASSLNPGSSYEQYF.